This T cell receptor (beta chain) was recovered during a study of T cell repertoires in cytomegalovirus infection. Study as a whole: The study used recently identified HLA-C-restricted and well-studied HLA-B-restricted CMV epitopes. CMV infection plus the matching HLA type was flagged by public TCR beta signatures. Findings and caveats of the study: The study identified carriers of CMV plus the relevant HLA from cumulative public TCR beta family frequency.

One entry per CDR3 protein, called by TCRdb with MiXCR from the reads. Here the sample spans a few hundred thousand distinct CDR3 sequences, around two fifths being singletons. The CDR3 sequence is 14 residues long. In germline, CDR1 is DFQATT, CDR2 SNEGSKA (reference sequence). V was pared by 5 bases and J by 3 bases, with 15 bases between. Remarks on this clonotype: What it recognizes is unknown.

The sequences come from cultured PBMCs, collected from culture after CMV antigen stimulation. The TCR sequence derives from a human donor in good health (CMV status not recorded). Some clones in this sample may be carry-over from other donors' samples. V is TRBV20-1 and J is TRBJ2-3, with D tentatively TRBD1 or TRBD2 (6 bases each). CDR3 coding DNA: TGCAGTGCTGAGGGGGGCGGCAGAACAGATACGCAGTATTTT. Amino acid sequence: CSAEGGGRTDTQYF.